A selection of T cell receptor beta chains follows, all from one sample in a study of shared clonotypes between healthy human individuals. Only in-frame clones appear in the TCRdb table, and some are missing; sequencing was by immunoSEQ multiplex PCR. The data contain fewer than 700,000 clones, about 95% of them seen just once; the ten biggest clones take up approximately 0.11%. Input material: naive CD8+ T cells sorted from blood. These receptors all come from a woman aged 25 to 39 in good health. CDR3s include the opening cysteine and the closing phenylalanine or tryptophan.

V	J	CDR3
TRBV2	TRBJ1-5	CASSESAMGNQPQHF
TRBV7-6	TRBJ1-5	CASSLERWGSQPQHF
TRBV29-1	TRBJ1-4	CSVEVQGATDEKLFF
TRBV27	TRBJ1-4	CASSLTASTNEKLFF
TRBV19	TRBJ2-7	CASSWKTESSYEQYF
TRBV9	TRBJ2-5	CASSVGGGIQETQYF
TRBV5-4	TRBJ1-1	CASGLIENTEAFF
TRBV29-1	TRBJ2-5	CSVPFLGTQYF
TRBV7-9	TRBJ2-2	CASSVPSPEELFF
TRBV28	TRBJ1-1	CASSEEGAGDTEAFF
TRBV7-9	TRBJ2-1	CASSWTRGDGEQFF
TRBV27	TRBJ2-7	CASSFGQTYEQYF
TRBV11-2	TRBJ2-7	CASRIEVTPSYEQYF
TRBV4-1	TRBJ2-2	CASSQEGELAGDGELFF
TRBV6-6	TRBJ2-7	CASSWEQYF
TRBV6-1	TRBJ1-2	CASSVLPTGAYGYTF
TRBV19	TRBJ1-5	CASSYEGGQPQHF
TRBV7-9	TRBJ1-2	CASSGGQGHYGYTF
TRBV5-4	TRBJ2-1	CASSETSYEQFF
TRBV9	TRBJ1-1	CASSAVGTEAFF
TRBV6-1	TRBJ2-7	CASSELSGQFYEQYF
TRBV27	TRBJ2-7	CASSLGQASYEQYF
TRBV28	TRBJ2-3	CASRTLRLAGGGDTQYF
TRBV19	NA	CASSIGQSYEQYF
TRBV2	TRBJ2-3	CASSEFRQGLARTAWDTQYF
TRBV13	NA	CASSPGTTYEQYF
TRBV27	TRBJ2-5	CASSQGGTQYF